The next 8 T cell receptor beta chains were all read from a single sample in a study of cytomegalovirus exposure and HLA in healthy donors. It was with 60 Vbeta and 13 Jbeta primers that the PCR ran. Clones were read by immunoSEQ multiplex PCR, and TCRdb kept only the in-frame ones, dropping some. The sample shows 100,000 to 150,000 clones, around 8.5% of them seen only once. Sequencing input: PBMCs. These receptors were collected from a man in his forties in good health and CMV-seronegative.

This clone was counted only a few times. Here the CDR3 reads CASSLGLAGGETQYF. CDR3 sequence (DNA): TGTGCCAGCAGCTTAGGTCTAGCGGGGGGAGAGACCCAGTACTTC. The V call is TRBV7-6, the J call TRBJ2-5; 11 positions match TRBD2. This CDR3 comprises 15 residues. Germline CDR1 and CDR2: SGHVS and FNYEAQ. The ends lost 1 base at V and 4 bases at J; junction bases unmatched: 2. Using reference TRBV7-6 and TRBJ2-5 for the parts outside the CDR3, the full variable domain is GAGVSQSPRYKVTKRGQDVALRCDPISGHVSLYWYRQALGQGPEFLTYFNYEAQQDKSGLPNDRFSAERPEGSISTLTIQRTEQRDSAMYRCASSLGLAGGETQYFGPGTRLLVL.

There are a few counts of this clone. The CDR3 DNA follows: TGTGCCAGCAGTTTAGCCCTAGCTAATTCACCCCTCCACTTT. Translating gives CASSLALANSPLHF. This chain joins TRBV28 and TRBJ1-6; no clear D gene. CDR3 length: 14 amino acids. Trimming left V 2 bases short and J 6 bases short, with 8 bases between. Germline-derived CDR1 and CDR2 are MDHEN and SYDVKM.

V gene TRBV6-5 combines with J gene TRBJ1-6; D is ambiguous. This CDR3 region has 14 residues. The V gene's germline CDR1 is MNHEY and CDR2 SVGAGI. V was cut by 6 bases and J by 8 bases, with 14 bases left in between. The DNA for the CDR3 is TGTGCCAGCAGAGCCGAGTATTCTCATTCACCCCTCCACTTT. Translated: CASRAEYSHSPLHF.

V gene TRBV7-2 combines with J gene TRBJ1-4; TRBD1 agrees at 10 bases. Germline CDR1 SGHTA, CDR2 FQGNSA. V was clipped by 8 bases and J by 8 bases; unmatched bases: 5. CDR3 length equals 13 residues. CDR3 in amino acids: CASGRDRGEKLFF. DNA for the CDR3: TGTGCCAGCGGCCGGGACAGGGGAGAAAAACTGTTTTTT. The complete variable domain, with remaining parts taken from reference TRBV7-2 and TRBJ1-4, reads GAGVSQSPSNKVTEKGKDVELRCDPISGHTALYWYRQSLGQGLEFLIYFQGNSAPDKSGLPSDRFSAERTGGSVSTLTIQRTQQEDSAVYLCASGRDRGEKLFFGSGTQLSVL.

This chain uses TRBV7-8 with TRBJ2-7, with D possibly matching TRBD2 (5 bases). The CDR3 contains 13 residues. Trimming removed 5 bases from V and 5 bases from J, with 13 bases in between. From germline, CDR1 is SGHVS and CDR2 FQNEAQ. CDR3: CASSPSRRHEQYF. For the CDR3, the DNA is TGTGCCAGCAGCCCCTCTCGGAGGCACGAGCAGTACTTC.

The chain recombines TRBV7-3 with TRBJ2-7, with unresolved D. V was cut by 5 bases and J by 6 bases, with 14 bases left in between. The CDR3 is made up of 13 amino acids. Germline-derived CDR1 and CDR2 are SGHTA and FQGTGA. The chain's CDR3 is CASSPRAGLEQYF. The CDR3 nucleotides are TGTGCCAGCAGCCCCCGAGCAGGTCTCGAGCAGTACTTC.

This rearrangement joins TRBV6-1 to TRBJ2-1; 10 nucleotides match TRBD1. The CDR3 length is 15 residues. Unmatched junction bases numbered 6, after V lost 6 bases and J lost 4 bases. Looked up from germline, CDR1 is MNHNS and CDR2 is SASEGT. The CDR3 DNA is TGTGCCAGCAGCAATGGGGGACAGGGGTACAATGAGCAGTTCTTC. Protein sequence: CASSNGGQGYNEQFF.

In this sample, this clone turned up a few times. The chain joins TRBV6-1 to TRBJ2-7, with TRBD2 matching over 7 bases. The CDR3 is made up of 15 amino acids. Germline CDR1 and CDR2: MNHNS and SASEGT. After removal of 1 base from V and 4 bases from J, the junction contained 7 bases not matched to a gene. For the CDR3, the DNA is TGTGCCAGCAGTGAAGGGTGGGGGGGATTGTACGAGCAGTACTTC. This codes for CASSEGWGGLYEQYF.